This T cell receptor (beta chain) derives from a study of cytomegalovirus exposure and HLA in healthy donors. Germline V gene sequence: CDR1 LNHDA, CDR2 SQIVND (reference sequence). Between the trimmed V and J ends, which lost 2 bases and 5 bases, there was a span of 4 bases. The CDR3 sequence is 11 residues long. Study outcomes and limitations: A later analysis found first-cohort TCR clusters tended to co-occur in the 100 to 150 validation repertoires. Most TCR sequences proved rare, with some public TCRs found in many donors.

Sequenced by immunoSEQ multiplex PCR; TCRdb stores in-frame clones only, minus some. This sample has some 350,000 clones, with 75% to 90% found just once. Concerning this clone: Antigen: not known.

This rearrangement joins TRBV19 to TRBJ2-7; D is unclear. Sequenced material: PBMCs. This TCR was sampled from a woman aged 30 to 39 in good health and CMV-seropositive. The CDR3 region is CASSIRDEQYF. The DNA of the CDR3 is TGTGCCAGTAGTATAAGAGACGAGCAGTACTTC.